Each of the 28 T cell receptor beta chains below was sequenced from the same sample in a study of T cell changes during pregnancy in multiple sclerosis. Assay: immunoSEQ multiplex PCR; the TCRdb copy retains only in-frame clones and omits some. The table lists 91,000 or so clones, approximately 93% of them singletons. Sample: peripheral blood, taken after pregnancy. These receptors were obtained from a female donor with multiple sclerosis, enrolled in a pregnancy study.

This clone was observed a few times. The V and J genes are TRBV18 and TRBJ1-2; perhaps TRBD1 as D (6 bases). Germline CDR1 KGHSH, CDR2 LQKENI. The CDR3 is made up of 12 amino acids. Trimming pared 6 bases from V and 6 bases from J, leaving 11 bases between. In DNA form, the CDR3 reads TGTGCCAGCTCGAACTACAGGGATGGCTACACCTTC. Translated, it gives CASSNYRDGYTF.

The V call is TRBV5-1, the J call TRBJ2-3; TRBD1 is a possible D gene (5 bases). Germline-derived CDR1 and CDR2 are SGHRS and YFSETQ. The CDR3 extends over 12 amino acids. Trimming took 4 bases from V and 6 from J, leaving 9 bases between them. CDR3: CASSLPGDTQYF. The CDR3, as DNA: TGCGCCAGCAGCCTGCCAGGGGATACGCAGTATTTT.

The CDR3 coding sequence is TGTGCCAGCAGTTTGCTAGCGGGCACAGATACGCAGTATTTT. Residues: CASSLLAGTDTQYF. This sequence joins TRBV2 and TRBJ2-3, with 7 bases fitting TRBD2. V trimming: 5 bases; J trimming: 1 base; junction bases outside the gene matches: 3. The CDR3 loop spans 14 amino acids. Germline values: CDR1 SNHLY, CDR2 FYNNEI. Using reference TRBV2 and TRBJ2-3 for the parts outside the CDR3, the full variable domain is EPEVTQTPSHQVTQMGQEVILRCVPISNHLYFYWYRQILGQKVEFLVSFYNNEISEKSEIFDDQFSVERPDGSNFTLKIRSTKLEDSAMYFCASSLLAGTDTQYFGPGTRLTVL.

CDR3 DNA sequence: TGTGCCAGCAGTTTGGGGCGGGGAATCTCCGAGCAGTACTTC. This translates into CASSLGRGISEQYF. This chain uses TRBV27 with TRBJ2-7; maybe TRBD2 (6 bases). V lost 3 bases to trimming and J lost 6 bases, with 15 bases between them. CDR3 size: 14 residues. CDR1 and CDR2 (germline): MNHEY, SMNVEV (reference sequence).

The J gene is TRBJ2-5, the V gene TRBV28, with D maybe TRBD2 (5 bases). Germline V CDR1 and CDR2: MDHEN, SYDVKM. V gave up 1 base and J gave up 5 bases, with 8 bases separating them. CDR3 length: 13 amino acids. CDR3 residues: CASSLLSGETQYF. The CDR3 nucleotides are TGTGCCAGCAGTTTATTATCGGGGGAGACCCAGTACTTC.

The V gene is TRBV28, the J gene TRBJ1-2, with 9 bases identical to TRBD1. V lost 6 bases and J lost 6; bases outside the gene matches: 8. Per germline, CDR1 MDHEN and CDR2 SYDVKM. The CDR3 totals 14 residues. The CDR3 coding sequence is TGTGCCAGCAGGTTCAACAGGGGGCTGGATGGCTACACCTTC. This gives the protein CASRFNRGLDGYTF.

This chain connects TRBV19 to TRBJ1-2; TRBD1 aligns across 8 bases. Germline V gene sequence: CDR1 LNHDA, CDR2 SQIVND (reference sequence). The CDR3 runs 14 residues. V lost 5 bases to trimming and J lost 2 bases; unmatched junction nucleotides: 4. For the CDR3, the DNA is TGTGCCAGTAGTGCCCGGACAGGGAACTATGGCTACACCTTC. This encodes CASSARTGNYGYTF.

J is TRBJ2-1 and V is TRBV10-3; 7 bases are a match to TRBD2. The CDR3 runs to 15 residues. The germline V gene has CDR1 ENHRY and CDR2 SYGVKD. Unmatched junction bases numbered 3, after V lost 2 bases and J lost 2 bases. The CDR3: CAISEGEGTYNEQFF. In DNA, the CDR3 is TGTGCCATCAGTGAGGGGGAGGGGACCTACAATGAGCAGTTCTTC.

V and J are TRBV14 and TRBJ2-7; perhaps TRBD1 as D (6 bases). Trimming removed 1 base from V and 6 bases from J, with 19 bases in between. CDR1 is SGHDN, CDR2 FVKESK, per germline. This CDR3 has 16 residues. The CDR3 bases are TGTGCCAGCAGCCAAGTTGGGTACAGGGAAGGCGGCGAGCAGTACTTC. Translating gives CASSQVGYREGGEQYF.

The chain uses TRBV2 and TRBJ2-5; D might be TRBD2 (6 bases). Trimming pared 5 bases from V and 5 bases from J, leaving 15 bases between. This CDR3 is built from 14 residues. Germline V gives CDR1 SNHLY, CDR2 FYNNEI. As DNA, the CDR3 is TGTGCCAGCAGTAGGAGGGCGCTCGGGGAGACCCAGTACTTC. Residues: CASSRRALGETQYF.

This clone was detected only once. The CDR3 loop reads CASRLVGTSGGTQYF. DNA for the CDR3: TGTGCCAGCAGGCTCGTTGGGACTAGCGGCGGAACGCAGTATTTT. The rearrangement uses TRBV7-3 and TRBJ2-3; TRBD2 aligns across 11 bases. The germline CDR1 and CDR2 sequences are SGHTA and FQGTGA. With 6 bases clipped from V and 9 bases from J, the junction kept 11 bases outside the gene matches. The CDR3 is made up of 15 amino acids. Together with reference TRBV7-3 and TRBJ2-3, the CDR3 gives the full variable domain: GAGVSQTPSNKVTEKGKYVELRCDPISGHTALYWYRQSLGQGPEFLIYFQGTGAADDSGLPNDRFFAVRPEGSVSTLKIQRTERGDSAVYLCASRLVGTSGGTQYFGPGTRLTVL.

V and J are TRBV7-9 and TRBJ1-2; 8 bases map to TRBD1. CDR3 size: 13 residues. CDR1 is SEHNR, CDR2 FQNEAQ, per germline (reference sequence). The J segment lost 9 bases and the V segment lost 5 bases, leaving 8 bases of the junction unmatched. As DNA, the CDR3 is TGTGCCAGCAGCCGGTTGCAGGGGGCTCGCTACACCTTC. Its protein product is CASSRLQGARYTF. The full variable domain, rest sourced from reference TRBV7-9 and TRBJ1-2, is DTGVSQNPRHKITKRGQNVTFRCDPISEHNRLYWYRQTLGQGPEFLTYFQNEAQLEKSRLLSDRFSAERPKGSFSTLEIQRTEQGDSAMYLCASSRLQGARYTFGSGTRLTVV.

The V gene is TRBV7-9, the J gene TRBJ2-5; D unclear. V dropped 0 bases and J dropped 2 bases, with 10 bases sitting between them. This CDR3 region has 15 residues. Germline loops: CDR1 SEHNR, CDR2 FQNEAQ (reference sequence). The CDR3: CASSLAHSAQETQYF. CDR3 sequence (DNA): TGTGCCAGCAGCTTAGCACACAGTGCTCAAGAGACCCAGTACTTC.

CDR3 sequence: CASSFSEGVSSYNEQFF. In nucleotides, the CDR3 is TGTGCCAGCAGCTTTAGTGAGGGGGTAAGCTCCTACAATGAGCAGTTCTTC. The chain carries TRBV5-4 and TRBJ2-1, with D possibly matching TRBD1 (6 bases). This CDR3 has 17 residues. V lost 2 bases and J 0 bases, leaving 15 bases between the germline ends. Germline lookup yields CDR1 SGHNT and CDR2 YYREEE (reference sequence).

V usage is TRBV4-3 and J usage is TRBJ2-7; a possible D gene is TRBD2 (6 bases). Germline V gives CDR1 LGHNA, CDR2 YSLEER. This CDR3 region has 13 residues. V gave up 8 bases and J gave up 2 bases, with 13 bases separating them. The CDR3 sequence: CASAKGRTYEQYF. The CDR3 DNA sequence: TGCGCCAGCGCCAAAGGGAGGACCTACGAGCAGTACTTC.

V gene TRBV4-1 combines with J gene TRBJ2-7, with TRBD2 as a possible D gene (6 bases). The V gene lost 0 bases and the J gene lost 5 bases, with 14 bases spanning the gap. CDR1 is MGHRA, CDR2 YSYEKL, per germline. The CDR3 runs to 15 residues. DNA for the CDR3: TGCGCCAGCAGCCAAGAGGGGAGGAGAATGGACGAGCAGTACTTC. Translating gives CASSQEGRRMDEQYF.

The gene calls are TRBV6-6 and TRBJ1-1; D might be TRBD1 (6 bases). CDR1 MNHNY and CDR2 SVGAGI come from the germline V gene (reference sequence). V gave up 6 bases and J gave up 1 base, with 9 bases separating them. CDR3 length: 13 amino acids. CDR3 in DNA: TGTGCCAGCAGGTCGGACAGGAACACTGAAGCTTTCTTT. It yields the protein CASRSDRNTEAFF.

This sequence joins TRBV23-1 and TRBJ2-7; 9 bases line up with TRBD1. TRBV23-1 is reported as an ORF; its role is uncertain. V was clipped by 6 bases and J by 3 bases; unmatched bases: 9. CDR3 size: 15 residues. The CDR3 nucleotides are TGCGCCAGCAGGCGACGGGGACAGGGCAACTACGAGCAGTACTTC. It is translated as CASRRRGQGNYEQYF.

The chain recombines TRBV23-1 with TRBJ1-5; 7 bases align to TRBD1. TRBV23-1 has ORF status, its function being uncertain. V shed 3 bases, J shed 6 bases, and the junction held 17 bases outside the gene matches. This CDR3 is built from 18 residues. CDR3 DNA: TGCGCCAGCAGTCACAACCCTAGGGGGCACAGGGACGTTCAGCCCCAGCATTTT. It is translated as CASSHNPRGHRDVQPQHF.

The rearrangement links TRBV2 to TRBJ2-7; TRBD2 aligns across 11 bases. This CDR3 contains 15 residues. Germline loops: CDR1 SNHLY, CDR2 FYNNEI. Trimming removed 5 bases from V and 4 bases from J; junction bases left unmatched: 7. DNA of the CDR3: TGTGCCAGCAGTCAACCGGGACTAGCGGTTTACGAGCAGTACTTC. It translates to CASSQPGLAVYEQYF.

This clone was counted a single time. DNA of the CDR3: TGTGCCAGCAGCAAAGGGGGTAGGAGCAATCAGCCCCAGCATTTT. Encoded protein: CASSKGGRSNQPQHF. The chain uses TRBV5-6 and TRBJ1-5, with a weak D call TRBD1 (6 bases). Per the germline V gene, CDR1 is SGHDT and CDR2 is YYEEEE. CDR3 size: 15 residues. V was cut by 4 bases and J by 1 base, with 12 bases left in between.

A word on this clone: The junction shows a germline mismatch at one end, possibly a read error. This chain connects TRBV27 to TRBJ2-7, with 7 bases matching TRBD2. Germline V gene lookup returns CDR1 MNHEY and CDR2 SMNVEV (reference sequence). The CDR3 has 12 residues. The CDR3 loop reads CASSEVYGRPYF. In nucleotides, the CDR3 is TGTGCCAGCAGTGAGGTCTACGGGAGGCCTTATTTC.

The V gene is TRBV11-3, the J gene TRBJ2-1; 7 nucleotides agree with TRBD2. Losses at the gene ends were 1 base for V and 6 bases for J; bases not matched to a gene: 6. Germline CDR1 is SGHNT and CDR2 is YENEEA. This CDR3 is built from 15 residues. CDR3 in DNA: TGTGCCAGCAGCTTAGGCGGGAGTTATAGCAATGAGCAGTTCTTC. Amino acid sequence: CASSLGGSYSNEQFF.

J is TRBJ2-5 and V is TRBV2, with 7 nucleotides matching TRBD2. This CDR3 is 14 amino acids long. V gave up 8 bases and J gave up 4 bases; unmatched junction bases: 10. From germline, CDR1 is SNHLY and CDR2 FYNNEI. The CDR3 protein is CASGGGPGGETQYF. The CDR3 nucleotides are TGTGCCAGCGGGGGGGGACCAGGAGGAGAGACCCAGTACTTC.

V gene TRBV9 combines with J gene TRBJ2-5; no clear D gene. CDR1 SGDLS and CDR2 YYNGEE come from the germline V gene. The V gene lost 0 bases and the J gene lost 5 bases, with 8 bases spanning the gap. The CDR3 sequence is 13 residues long. CDR3 in DNA: TGTGCCAGCAGCGTAGGCCACCGGGAGACCCAGTACTTC. Translated, it gives CASSVGHRETQYF.

This clone was recorded only once. The V call is TRBV6-6, the J call TRBJ2-3; the match to TRBD2 covers 10 bases. Trimming at V came to 1 base and at J to 4 bases, leaving 5 bases not matched to a gene. Germline CDR1 and CDR2: MNHNY and SVGAGI (reference sequence). The CDR3 consists of 16 residues. CDR3 loop: CASSYFLAGAADTQYF. The CDR3 nucleotides read TGTGCCAGCAGTTACTTCCTAGCGGGAGCCGCAGATACGCAGTATTTT.

V gene TRBV6-4 combines with J gene TRBJ2-3, with a possible D match to TRBD2 (6 bases). CDR1 is MRHNA, CDR2 SNTAGT, per germline. This CDR3 has 15 residues. Trimming cost V 6 bases and J 0 bases, with 13 bases left between them. As DNA, the CDR3 is TGTGCCAGCAGCGCGCGGGACTTCAGCACAGATACGCAGTATTTT. Its protein is CASSARDFSTDTQYF.

The V gene is TRBV2, the J gene TRBJ1-3; no clear D gene. Trimming shortened V by 4 bases and J by 4 bases, and 14 bases separated the two germline ends. The V gene's germline CDR1 is SNHLY and CDR2 FYNNEI. The CDR3 consists of 15 residues. CDR3 residues: CASSAGSQDGNTIYF. CDR3 in DNA: TGTGCCAGCAGTGCAGGAAGTCAAGACGGAAACACCATATATTTT.